This T cell receptor beta chain originates from a study of blood T cell repertoires in COVID-19. On the study more broadly: Sites across the United States, Italy and Spain contributed samples from acute and convalescent COVID-19. Sources were T cells, B-cell-depleted T cells, or PBMCs; the material itself was cDNA or gDNA.

This clone was observed a handful of times. Authors' analysis steps: Scientists estimated how many nucleated cells there were by amplifying reference gene primers. Profiling relied on immunoSEQ multiplex PCR, and the TCRdb table lists in-frame clones only, not all of them. V, J and clone size derive from that table, while D and trimming were established from the DNA sequence. This table has about 97,000 clones, more than 75% appearing once. This CDR3 has 15 amino acids. V lost 4 bases and J 0 bases, leaving 10 bases between the germline ends. Germline CDR1 LGHDT, CDR2 YNNKEL (reference sequence). The sequenced material came from peripheral blood. The receptor comes from a man aged 45-65 years with active or convalescent COVID-19. This chain uses TRBV3-1 (or the pseudogene TRBV3-2) with TRBJ2-1; perhaps TRBD1 as D (5 bases). CDR3: CASSPRAHSYNEQFF. The CDR3 DNA follows: TGTGCCAGCAGCCCCAGGGCCCACTCCTACAATGAGCAGTTCTTC.